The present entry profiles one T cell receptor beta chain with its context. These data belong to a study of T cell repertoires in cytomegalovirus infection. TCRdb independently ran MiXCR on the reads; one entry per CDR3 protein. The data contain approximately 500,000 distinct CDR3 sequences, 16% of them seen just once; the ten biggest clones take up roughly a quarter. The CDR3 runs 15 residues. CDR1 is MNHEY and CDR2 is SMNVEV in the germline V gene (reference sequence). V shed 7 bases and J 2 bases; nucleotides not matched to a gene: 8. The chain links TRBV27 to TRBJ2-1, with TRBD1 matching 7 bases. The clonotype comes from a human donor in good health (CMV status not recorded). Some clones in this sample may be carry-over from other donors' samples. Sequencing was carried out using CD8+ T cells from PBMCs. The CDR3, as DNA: TGTGCCAGCAAGGGGGCCCCTCACCCCTACAATGAGCAGTTCTTC. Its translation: CASKGAPHPYNEQFF.